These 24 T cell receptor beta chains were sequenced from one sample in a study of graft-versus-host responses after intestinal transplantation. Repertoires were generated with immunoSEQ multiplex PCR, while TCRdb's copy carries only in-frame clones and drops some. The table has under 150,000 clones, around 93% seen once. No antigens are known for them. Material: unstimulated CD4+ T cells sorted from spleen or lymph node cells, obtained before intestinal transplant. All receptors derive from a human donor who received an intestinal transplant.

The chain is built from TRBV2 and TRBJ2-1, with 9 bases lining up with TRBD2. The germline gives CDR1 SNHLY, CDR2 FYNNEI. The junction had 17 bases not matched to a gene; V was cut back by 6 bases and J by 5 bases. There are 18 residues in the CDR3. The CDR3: CASRTSSGRRTRDNEQFF. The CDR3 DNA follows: TGTGCCAGCAGAACCTCCAGCGGGAGGAGGACCCGGGACAATGAGCAGTTCTTC.

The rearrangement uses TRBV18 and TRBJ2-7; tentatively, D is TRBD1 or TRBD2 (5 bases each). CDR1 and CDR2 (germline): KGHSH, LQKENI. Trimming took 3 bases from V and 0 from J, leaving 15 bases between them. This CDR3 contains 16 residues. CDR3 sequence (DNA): TGTGCCAGCTCACCTTACGGGACGGTGAGCTCCTACGAGCAGTACTTC. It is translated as CASSPYGTVSSYEQYF.

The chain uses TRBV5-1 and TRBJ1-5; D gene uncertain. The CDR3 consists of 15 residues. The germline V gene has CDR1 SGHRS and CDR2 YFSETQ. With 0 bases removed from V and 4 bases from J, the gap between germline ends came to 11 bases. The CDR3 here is CASSLDGPKNQPQHF. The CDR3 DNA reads TGCGCCAGCAGCTTGGACGGACCGAAGAATCAGCCCCAGCATTTT.

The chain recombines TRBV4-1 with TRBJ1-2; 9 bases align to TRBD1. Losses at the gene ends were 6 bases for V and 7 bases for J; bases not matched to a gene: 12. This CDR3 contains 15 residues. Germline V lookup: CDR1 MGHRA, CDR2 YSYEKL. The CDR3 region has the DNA TGCGCCAGCAGGCATACTGACAGGGGGGATGGTGGCTACACCTTC. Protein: CASRHTDRGDGGYTF.

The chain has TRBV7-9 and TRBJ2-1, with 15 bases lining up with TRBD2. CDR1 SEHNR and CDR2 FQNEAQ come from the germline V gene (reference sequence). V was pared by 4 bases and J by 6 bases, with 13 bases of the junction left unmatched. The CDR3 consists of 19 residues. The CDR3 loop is CASSSGLAGGADTGNEQFF. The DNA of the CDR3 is TGTGCCAGCAGCTCGGGACTAGCGGGAGGAGCTGATACGGGCAATGAGCAGTTCTTC.

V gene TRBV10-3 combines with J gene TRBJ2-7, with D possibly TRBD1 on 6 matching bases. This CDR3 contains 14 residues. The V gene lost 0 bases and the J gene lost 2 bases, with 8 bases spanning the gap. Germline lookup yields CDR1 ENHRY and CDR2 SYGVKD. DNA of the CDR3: TGTGCCATCAGTGAGTCTAGGACAGCCTACGAGCAGTACTTC. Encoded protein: CAISESRTAYEQYF.

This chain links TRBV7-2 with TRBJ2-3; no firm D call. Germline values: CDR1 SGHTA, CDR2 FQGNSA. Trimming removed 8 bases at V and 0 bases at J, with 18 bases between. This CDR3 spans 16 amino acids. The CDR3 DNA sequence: TGTGCCAGCGCGATATGGGCAGGCTCTAGCACAGATACGCAGTATTTT. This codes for CASAIWAGSSTDTQYF. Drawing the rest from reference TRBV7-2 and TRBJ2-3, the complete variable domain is GAGVSQSPSNKVTEKGKDVELRCDPISGHTALYWYRQSLGQGLEFLIYFQGNSAPDKSGLPSDRFSAERTGGSVSTLTIQRTQQEDSAVYLCASAIWAGSSTDTQYFGPGTRLTVL.

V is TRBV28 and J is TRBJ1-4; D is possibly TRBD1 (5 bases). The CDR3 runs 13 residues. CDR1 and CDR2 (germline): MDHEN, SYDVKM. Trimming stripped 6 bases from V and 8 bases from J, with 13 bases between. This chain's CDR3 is CASREPPGEKLFF. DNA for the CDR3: TGTGCCAGCAGGGAACCCCCAGGGGAAAAACTGTTTTTT.

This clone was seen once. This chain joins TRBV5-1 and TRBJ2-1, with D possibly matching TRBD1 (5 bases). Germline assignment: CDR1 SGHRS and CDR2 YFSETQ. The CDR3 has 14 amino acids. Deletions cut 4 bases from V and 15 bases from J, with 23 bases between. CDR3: CASSPVYTGPQGFF. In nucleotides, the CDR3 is TGCGCCAGCAGCCCCGTCTATACAGGTCCTCAGGGGTTCTTC.

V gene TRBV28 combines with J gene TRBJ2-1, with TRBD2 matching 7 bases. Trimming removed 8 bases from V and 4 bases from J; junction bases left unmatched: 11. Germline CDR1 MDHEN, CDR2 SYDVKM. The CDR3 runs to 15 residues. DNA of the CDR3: TGTGCCAGCTCATCCGGGGCGGGAGCTTACAATGAGCAGTTCTTC. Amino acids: CASSSGAGAYNEQFF.

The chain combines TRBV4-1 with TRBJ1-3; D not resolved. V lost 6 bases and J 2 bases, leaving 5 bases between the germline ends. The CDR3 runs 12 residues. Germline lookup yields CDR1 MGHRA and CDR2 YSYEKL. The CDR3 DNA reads TGCGCCAGCAGTCCCACTGGAAACACCATATATTTT. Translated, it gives CASSPTGNTIYF.

The CDR3 bases are TGTGCCAGCAGCCCCTGGGGGGGGGCCTTTAGCAATCAGCCCCAGCATTTT. This encodes CASSPWGGAFSNQPQHF. The chain carries TRBV21-1 and TRBJ1-5. TRBV21-1 is reported as a pseudogene. This CDR3 is 17 amino acids long.

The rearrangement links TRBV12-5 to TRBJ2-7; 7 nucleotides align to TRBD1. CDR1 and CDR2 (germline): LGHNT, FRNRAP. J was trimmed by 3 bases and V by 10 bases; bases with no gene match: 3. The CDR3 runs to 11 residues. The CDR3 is CAIGQDYEQYF. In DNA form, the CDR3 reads TGTGCTATCGGACAGGACTACGAGCAGTACTTC.

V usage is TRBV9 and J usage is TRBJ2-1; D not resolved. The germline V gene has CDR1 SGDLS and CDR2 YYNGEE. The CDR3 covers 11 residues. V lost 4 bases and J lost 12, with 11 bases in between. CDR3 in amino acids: CASSSRLGQFF. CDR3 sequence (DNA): TGTGCCAGCAGCTCAAGATTGGGGCAGTTCTTC.

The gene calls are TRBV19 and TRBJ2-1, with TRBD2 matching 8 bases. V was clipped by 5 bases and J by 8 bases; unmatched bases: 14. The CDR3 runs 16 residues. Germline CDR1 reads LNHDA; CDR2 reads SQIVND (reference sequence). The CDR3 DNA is TGTGCCAGTAGTCCCCGAGGTAGCGGGACTCTCGATGAGCAGTTCTTC. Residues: CASSPRGSGTLDEQFF.

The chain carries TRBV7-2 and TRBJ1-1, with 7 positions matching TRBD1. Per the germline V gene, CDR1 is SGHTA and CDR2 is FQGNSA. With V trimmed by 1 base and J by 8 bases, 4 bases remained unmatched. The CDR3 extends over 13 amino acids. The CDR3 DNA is TGTGCCAGCAGCTTAGAGGGACAGAGCGAAGCTTTCTTT. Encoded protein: CASSLEGQSEAFF.

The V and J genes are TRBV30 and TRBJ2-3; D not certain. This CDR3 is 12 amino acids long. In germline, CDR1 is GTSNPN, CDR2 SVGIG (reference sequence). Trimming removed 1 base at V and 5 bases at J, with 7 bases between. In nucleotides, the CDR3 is TGTGCCTGGAGTGGTATAGTAGATACGCAGTATTTT. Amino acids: CAWSGIVDTQYF.

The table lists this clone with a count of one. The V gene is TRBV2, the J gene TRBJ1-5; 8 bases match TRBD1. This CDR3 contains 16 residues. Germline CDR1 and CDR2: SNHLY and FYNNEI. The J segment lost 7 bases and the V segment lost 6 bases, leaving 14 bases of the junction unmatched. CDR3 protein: CASRGRQGRNGQPQHF. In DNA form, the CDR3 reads TGTGCCAGCAGGGGGAGACAGGGGAGGAACGGACAGCCCCAGCATTTT.

The CDR3 is CASSFFSGPRIAEQFF. Written as DNA, the CDR3 is TGTGCCAGCAGCTTCTTTAGCGGTCCGAGGATCGCTGAGCAGTTCTTC. The chain joins TRBV11-2 to TRBJ2-1; weak D call: TRBD2 (6 bases). CDR1 is SGHAT, CDR2 FQNNGV, per germline. Trimming took 3 bases from V and 9 from J, leaving 21 bases between them. This CDR3 is 16 amino acids long.

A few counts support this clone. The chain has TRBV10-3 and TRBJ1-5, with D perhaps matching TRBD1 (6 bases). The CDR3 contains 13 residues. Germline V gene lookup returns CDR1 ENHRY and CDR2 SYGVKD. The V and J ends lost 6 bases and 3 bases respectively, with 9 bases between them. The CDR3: CAIRDSLNQPQHF. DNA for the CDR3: TGTGCCATCAGGGACAGCCTCAATCAGCCCCAGCATTTT.

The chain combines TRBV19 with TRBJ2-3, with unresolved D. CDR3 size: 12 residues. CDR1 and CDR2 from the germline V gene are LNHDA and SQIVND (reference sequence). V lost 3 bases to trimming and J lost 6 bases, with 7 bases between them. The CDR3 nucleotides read TGTGCCAGTAGTATTCGACGGGATACGCAGTATTTT. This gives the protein CASSIRRDTQYF.

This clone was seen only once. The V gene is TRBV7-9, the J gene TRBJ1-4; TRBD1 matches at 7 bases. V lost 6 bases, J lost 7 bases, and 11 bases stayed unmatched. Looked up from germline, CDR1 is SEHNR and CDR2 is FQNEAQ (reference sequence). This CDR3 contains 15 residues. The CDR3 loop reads CASSRRQGSGEKLFF. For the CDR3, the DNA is TGTGCCAGCAGTCGCCGACAGGGCAGTGGTGAAAAACTGTTTTTT.

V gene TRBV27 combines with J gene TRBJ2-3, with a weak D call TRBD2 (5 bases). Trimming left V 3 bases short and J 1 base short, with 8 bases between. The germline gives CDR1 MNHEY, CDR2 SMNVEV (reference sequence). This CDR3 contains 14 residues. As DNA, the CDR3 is TGTGCCAGCAGTTTGGGTAGCGGCACAGATACGCAGTATTTT. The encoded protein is CASSLGSGTDTQYF.

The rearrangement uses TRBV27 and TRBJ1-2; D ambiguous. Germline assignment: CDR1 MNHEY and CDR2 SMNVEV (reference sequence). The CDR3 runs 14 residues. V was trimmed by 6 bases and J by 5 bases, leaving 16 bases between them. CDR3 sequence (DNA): TGTGCCAGCAGCCCTGAAGGACGCCTTTATGGCTACACCTTC. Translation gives CASSPEGRLYGYTF.